The present TCR beta chain was sequenced within a study of blood T cells in healthy people across ages (dated by TCRdb to between 2014 and 2017). Study-level background: In model experiments, roughly one uniquely barcoded TCR beta cDNA molecule per two T cells was captured by template switching. Age-related changes in TCR beta repertoire diversity were measured in the study by deep sequencing normalized with unique cDNA molecular identifiers. The donors were divided into four age groups: young (average 16 years), middle-aged (under 40), aged (about 56) and long-lived (roughly 82). To avoid experimental bias, donors of different ages were distributed randomly across sequencing lanes. The study analyzed two additional independent replicas of 1 million unique cDNA reads from the same blood draw for two donors, one aged 18 to 29 and one aged 80 or older. Points the paper makes about the study in general: As age increased, observed TCR beta diversity per million T cells dropped in a roughly linear way, and a significant reduction was already evident by age around 41. Compared with the aged group, the long-lived group had more naive CD4+ T cells, fewer expanded clones and increased TCR diversity, suggesting age selection. The CMV infection status of donors was not known, potentially confounding age-related changes in expanded clonotypes. A strong correlation was found between observed TCR beta diversity and the percentage of naive T cells measured by flow cytometry. Estimates of total diversity from one million sequenced T cells were regarded as lower bounds and underestimates. Bulk unsorted PBMC profiling prevented conclusive comparison of naive and antigen-experienced compartments.

To prepare the library, 5' RACE was applied. The sample was run on an Illumina HiSeq 2500. The second PCR ran for about 6 to 12 cycles and used a J-beta primer mix along with a sample-barcoded 5' primer. A unique molecular identifier was introduced onto each TCR beta cDNA molecule by a template-switch 5' adaptor carrying 12 random nucleotides. Each sample yielded at least 3 million CDR3-containing paired-end reads. First-strand cDNA synthesis was performed from all RNA using the Mint cDNA synthesis kit, with priming by a TRBC-specific oligonucleotide. All cDNA was treated with uracil-DNA glycosylase and then went through a first 18-cycle PCR with the universal primers M1SS and BC2_uni_R. As for the original processing: For normalization, 1 million high-quality reads, each with a distinct molecular identifier, were randomly selected from each sample. Reads sharing molecular identifiers were discarded rather than binned into consensus sequences. MiTCR, set to a Q25 quality threshold and the strictest error-elimination algorithm, was used for CDR3 identification, clonotype clustering and error correction. A nonparametric unseen species model using Euler transformation provided a lower-bound estimate of total TCR beta diversity. In-frame beta chains were kept once TCRdb had trimmed the public reads at Q25 with fastp and called clones with MiXCR. For every CDR3 protein sequence, its rows merge into one entry that carries the most common genes and DNA. The authors' filters were not applied to this entry. The sample records 350,000 to 450,000 distinct CDR3 sequences, approximately 52% of which are singletons. Roughly 51% of the sample is in the top ten clones.

The donors were under 40 Caucasian individuals from Russia, aged roughly 6 to 100 years, who were systemically healthy. Around 9.9 milliliters of peripheral blood were collected from each donor into EDTA-treated Vacutainer tubes. Ficoll-Paque density-gradient centrifugation was used to isolate PBMCs, with at least 7 million per sample. Trizol reagent was used to extract total RNA from the PBMCs, yielding at least 5.5 micrograms per sample. For every donor, an aliquot of PBMCs went through flow cytometry to measure the percentages of naive CD45RAhigh/CD27high T cells. Comment on this clonotype: The target of this receptor is not known. It has no much larger one-base neighbor in the sample; base qualities were not kept.

The specimen was blood. The TCR sequence derives from a man in his 60s in good health.

At the DNA level, the sequence is TGTGCCAGCAGCGTCGCGGCGGGGGTGAGCTACGAGCAGTACTTC. The translation is CASSVAAGVSYEQYF. The chain employs TRBV4-2 and TRBJ2-7; 7 central bases correspond to TRBD2. Reading the germline V gene gives CDR1 LGHNA and CDR2 YNFKEQ. Including the terminal cysteine and phenylalanine, the CDR3 comprises 15 residues. The read is trimmed to its CDR3 DNA, 45 bases read in frame from base 1. Germline trimming amounts to 5 bases on V and 3 bases on J, with 10 as the count of junction bases outside the gene matches.